The present T cell receptor (beta chain) was sequenced within a study of blood T cell repertoires in COVID-19. Looking at the study overall: Sample material is recorded as cDNA or gDNA derived from T cells, B-cell-depleted T cells, or PBMCs.

Germline V gene data show CDR1 as MGHDK and CDR2 as SYGVNS. The V end lost 4 bases, the J end lost 5 bases, and 11 bases lay between the germline ends. This CDR3 has 14 residues. As handled by the study authors: Amplified reference gene primers provided the basis for estimating nucleated cell counts. Measured with immunoSEQ multiplex PCR; TCRdb has only the in-frame clones, and not every one. V and J calls and clone size are as listed in that table; D and trimming were resolved from the DNA. The table lists about 220,000 clones, around 83% of them singletons. The sequence derives from a woman in her 70s with COVID-19, enrolled during active disease. The sample consisted of peripheral blood. The genes are TRBV25-1 and TRBJ1-4, with a tentative D call TRBD1 (6 bases). CDR3 nucleotide sequence: TGTGCCAGCAGTGTAGGGGGAGGGAATGAAAAACTGTTTTTT. Translation gives CASSVGGGNEKLFF.